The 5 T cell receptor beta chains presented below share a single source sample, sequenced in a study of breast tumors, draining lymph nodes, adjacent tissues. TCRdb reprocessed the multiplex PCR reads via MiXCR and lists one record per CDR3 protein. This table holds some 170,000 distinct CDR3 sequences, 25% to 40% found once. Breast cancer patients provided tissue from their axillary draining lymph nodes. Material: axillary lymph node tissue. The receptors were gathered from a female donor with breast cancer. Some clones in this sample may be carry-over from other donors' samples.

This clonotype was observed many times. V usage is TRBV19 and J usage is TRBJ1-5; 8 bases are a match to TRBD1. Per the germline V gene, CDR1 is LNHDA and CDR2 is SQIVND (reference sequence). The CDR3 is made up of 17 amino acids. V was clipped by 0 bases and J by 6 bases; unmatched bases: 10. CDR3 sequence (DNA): TGTGCCAGTAGTATAGATCGTGCCAGGGGGCGTCGTCAGCCCCAGCATTTT. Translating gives CASSIDRARGRRQPQHF. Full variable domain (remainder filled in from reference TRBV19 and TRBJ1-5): DGGITQSPKYLFRKEGQNVTLSCEQNLNHDAMYWYRQDPGQGLRLIYYSQIVNDFQKGDIAEGYSVSREKKESFPLTVTSAQKNPTAFYLCASSIDRARGRRQPQHFGDGTRLSIL.

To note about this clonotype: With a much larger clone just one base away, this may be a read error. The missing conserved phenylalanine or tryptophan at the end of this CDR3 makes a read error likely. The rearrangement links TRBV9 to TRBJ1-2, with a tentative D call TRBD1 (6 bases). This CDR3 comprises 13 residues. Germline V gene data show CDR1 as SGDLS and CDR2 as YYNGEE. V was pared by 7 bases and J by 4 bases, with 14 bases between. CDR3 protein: CASGTTGSYGYTS. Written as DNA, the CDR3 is TGTGCCAGCGGGACGACAGGAAGCTATGGCTACACCTCC.

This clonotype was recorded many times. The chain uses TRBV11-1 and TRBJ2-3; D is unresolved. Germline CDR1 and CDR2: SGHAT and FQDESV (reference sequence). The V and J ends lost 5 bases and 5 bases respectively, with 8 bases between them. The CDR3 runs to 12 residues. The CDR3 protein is CASSIHEDTQYF. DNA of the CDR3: TGTGCCAGCAGCATACACGAAGATACGCAGTATTTT.

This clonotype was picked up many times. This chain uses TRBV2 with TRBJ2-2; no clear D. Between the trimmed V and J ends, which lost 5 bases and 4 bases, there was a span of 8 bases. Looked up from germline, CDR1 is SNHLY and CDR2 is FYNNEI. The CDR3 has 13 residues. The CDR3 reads CASSWLPTGELFF. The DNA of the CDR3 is TGTGCCAGCAGTTGGCTACCCACCGGGGAGCTGTTTTTT.

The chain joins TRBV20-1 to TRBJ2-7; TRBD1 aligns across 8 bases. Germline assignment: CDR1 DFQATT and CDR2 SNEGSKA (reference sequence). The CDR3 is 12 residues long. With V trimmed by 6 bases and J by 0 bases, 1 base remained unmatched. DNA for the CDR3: TGCAGTGCGGGACAGGACTCCTACGAGCAGTACTTC. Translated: CSAGQDSYEQYF.